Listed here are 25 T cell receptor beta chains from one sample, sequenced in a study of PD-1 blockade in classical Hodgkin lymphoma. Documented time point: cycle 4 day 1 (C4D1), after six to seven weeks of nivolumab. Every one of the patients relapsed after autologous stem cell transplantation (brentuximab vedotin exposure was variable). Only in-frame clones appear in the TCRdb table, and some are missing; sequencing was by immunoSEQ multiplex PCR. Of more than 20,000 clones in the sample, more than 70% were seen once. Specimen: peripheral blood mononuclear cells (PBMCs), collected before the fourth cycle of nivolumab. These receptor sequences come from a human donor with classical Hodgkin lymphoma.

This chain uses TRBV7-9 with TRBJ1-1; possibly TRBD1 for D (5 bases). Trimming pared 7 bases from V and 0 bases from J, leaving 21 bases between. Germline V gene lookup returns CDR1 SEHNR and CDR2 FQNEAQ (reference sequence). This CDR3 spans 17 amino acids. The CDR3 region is CASTPGRQYLMNTEAFF. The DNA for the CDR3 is TGTGCCAGCACCCCGGGGCGACAATACCTGATGAACACTGAAGCTTTCTTT.

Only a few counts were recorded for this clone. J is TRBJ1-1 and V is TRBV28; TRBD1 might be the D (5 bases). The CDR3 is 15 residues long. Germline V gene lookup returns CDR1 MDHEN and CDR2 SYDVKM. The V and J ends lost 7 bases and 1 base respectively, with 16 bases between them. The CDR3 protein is CASTLPGTENTEAFF. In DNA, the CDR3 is TGTGCCAGCACCCTACCCGGGACGGAGAACACTGAAGCTTTCTTT.

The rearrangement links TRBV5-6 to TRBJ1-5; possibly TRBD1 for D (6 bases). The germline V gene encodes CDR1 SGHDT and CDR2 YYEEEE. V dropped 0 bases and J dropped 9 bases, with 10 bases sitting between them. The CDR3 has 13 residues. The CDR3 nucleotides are TGTGCCAGCAGCTTGGCGGGGGGGCGGCCCCAGCATTTT. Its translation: CASSLAGGRPQHF.

CDR3 nucleotides: TGCGCCAGCAGCCAAACCTTTGCGGTGGGGTACGAGCAGTACTTC. As protein: CASSQTFAVGYEQYF. The rearrangement links TRBV4-1 to TRBJ2-7; D unclear. V was cut by 2 bases and J by 4 bases, with 15 bases left in between. The CDR3 is 15 amino acids. Per germline, CDR1 MGHRA and CDR2 YSYEKL.

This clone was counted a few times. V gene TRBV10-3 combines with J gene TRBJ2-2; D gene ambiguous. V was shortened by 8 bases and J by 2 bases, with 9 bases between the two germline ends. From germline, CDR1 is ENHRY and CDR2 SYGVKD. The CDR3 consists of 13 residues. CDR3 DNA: TGTGCCATCTCTCCGGTAAACACCGGGGAGCTGTTTTTT. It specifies CAISPVNTGELFF.

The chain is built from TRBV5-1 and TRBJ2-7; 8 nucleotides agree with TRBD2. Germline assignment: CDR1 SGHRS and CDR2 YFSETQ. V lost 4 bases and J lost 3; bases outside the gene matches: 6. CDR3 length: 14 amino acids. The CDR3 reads CASSGTSGNYEQYF. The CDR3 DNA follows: TGCGCCAGCAGCGGCACTAGCGGCAACTACGAGCAGTACTTC.

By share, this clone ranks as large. The CDR3 nucleotides read TGTGCCAGCAGTGCCGGGGGGACAGGGGGCTACAATGAGCAGTTCTTC. Encoded protein: CASSAGGTGGYNEQFF. This chain uses TRBV5-8 with TRBJ2-1, with 11 nucleotides matching TRBD1. The germline CDR1 and CDR2 sequences are SGHTS and YDEGEE. The CDR3 consists of 16 residues. Losses at the gene ends were 5 bases for V and 3 bases for J; bases not matched to a gene: 7. Drawing the rest from reference TRBV5-8 and TRBJ2-1, the complete variable domain is EAGVTQSPTHLIKTRGQQATLRCSPISGHTSVYWYQQALGLGLQFLLWYDEGEERNRGNFPPRFSGRQFPNYSSELNVNALELEDSALYLCASSAGGTGGYNEQFFGPGTRLTVL.

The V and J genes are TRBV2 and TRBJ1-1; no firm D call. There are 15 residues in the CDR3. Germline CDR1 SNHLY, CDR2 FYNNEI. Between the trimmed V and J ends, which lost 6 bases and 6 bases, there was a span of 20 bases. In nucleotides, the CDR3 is TGTGCCAGCAGCCAAGGCCCCCCAACTTGGTCTGAAGCTTTCTTT. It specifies CASSQGPPTWSEAFF. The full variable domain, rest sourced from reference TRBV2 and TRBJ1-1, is EPEVTQTPSHQVTQMGQEVILRCVPISNHLYFYWYRQILGQKVEFLVSFYNNEISEKSEIFDDQFSVERPDGSNFTLKIRSTKLEDSAMYFCASSQGPPTWSEAFFGQGTRLTVV.

The CDR3: CASSPGTGLRETQYF. CDR3 DNA: TGTGCCAGTAGCCCAGGGACAGGCCTTAGAGAGACCCAGTACTTC. This chain connects TRBV19 to TRBJ2-5; 8 bases match TRBD1. Germline assignment: CDR1 LNHDA and CDR2 SQIVND (reference sequence). Unmatched junction bases numbered 10, after V lost 6 bases and J lost 4 bases. The CDR3 sequence is 15 residues long.

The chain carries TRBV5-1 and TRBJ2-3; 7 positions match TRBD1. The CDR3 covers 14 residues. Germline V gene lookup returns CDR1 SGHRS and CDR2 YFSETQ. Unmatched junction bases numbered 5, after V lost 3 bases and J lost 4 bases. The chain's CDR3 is CASSSGQPADTQYF. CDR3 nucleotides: TGCGCCAGCAGCTCGGGACAGCCCGCAGATACGCAGTATTTT.

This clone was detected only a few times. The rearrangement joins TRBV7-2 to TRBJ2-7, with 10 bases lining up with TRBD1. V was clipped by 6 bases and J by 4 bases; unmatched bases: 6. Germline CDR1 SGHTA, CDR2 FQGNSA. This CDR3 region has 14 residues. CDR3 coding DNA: TGTGCCAGCAGACCGGACAGGGGGTTTTACGAGCAGTACTTC. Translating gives CASRPDRGFYEQYF.

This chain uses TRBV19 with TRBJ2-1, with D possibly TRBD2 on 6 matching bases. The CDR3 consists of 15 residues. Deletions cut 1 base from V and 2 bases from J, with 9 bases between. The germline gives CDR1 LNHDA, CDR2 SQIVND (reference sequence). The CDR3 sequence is CASSIAGVPYNEQFF. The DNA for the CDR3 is TGTGCCAGTAGTATAGCGGGGGTGCCCTACAATGAGCAGTTCTTC.

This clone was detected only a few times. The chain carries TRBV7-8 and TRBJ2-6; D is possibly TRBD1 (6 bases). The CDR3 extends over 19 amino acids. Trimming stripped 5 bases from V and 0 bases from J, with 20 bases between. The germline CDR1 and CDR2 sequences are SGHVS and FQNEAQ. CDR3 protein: CASSLRRPGQLSGANVLTF. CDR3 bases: TGTGCCAGCAGCCTTCGCAGGCCGGGACAACTCTCTGGGGCCAACGTCCTGACTTTC.

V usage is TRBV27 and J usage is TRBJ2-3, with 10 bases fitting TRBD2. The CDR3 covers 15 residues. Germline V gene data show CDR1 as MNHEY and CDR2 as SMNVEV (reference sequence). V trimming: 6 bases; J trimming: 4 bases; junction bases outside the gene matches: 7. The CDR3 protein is CASRPGLARSDTQYF. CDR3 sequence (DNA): TGTGCCAGCAGACCGGGACTAGCGAGATCAGATACGCAGTATTTT.

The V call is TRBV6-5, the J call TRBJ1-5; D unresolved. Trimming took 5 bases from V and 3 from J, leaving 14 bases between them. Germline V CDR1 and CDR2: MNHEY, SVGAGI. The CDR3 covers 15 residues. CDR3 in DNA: TGTGCCAGCAGTCCCTGGGAGGGATCCAATCAGCCCCAGCATTTT. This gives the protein CASSPWEGSNQPQHF.

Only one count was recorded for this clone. CDR3 nucleotides: TGTGCTAGTGGTGGGAGCGGGGGGGCCTTCAATGAGCAGTTCTTC. This encodes CASGGSGGAFNEQFF. The J gene is TRBJ2-1, the V gene TRBV12-5; 10 nucleotides match TRBD2. The V gene's germline CDR1 is LGHNT and CDR2 FRNRAP. The CDR3 is 15 amino acids. The ends lost 5 bases at V and 6 bases at J; junction bases unmatched: 7.

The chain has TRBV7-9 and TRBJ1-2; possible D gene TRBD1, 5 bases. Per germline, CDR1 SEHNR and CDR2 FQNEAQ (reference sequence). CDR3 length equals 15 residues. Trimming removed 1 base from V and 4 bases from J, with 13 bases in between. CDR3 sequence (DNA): TGTGCCAGCAGCTTAGTAGGGGAGGACCTCTATGGCTACACCTTC. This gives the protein CASSLVGEDLYGYTF.

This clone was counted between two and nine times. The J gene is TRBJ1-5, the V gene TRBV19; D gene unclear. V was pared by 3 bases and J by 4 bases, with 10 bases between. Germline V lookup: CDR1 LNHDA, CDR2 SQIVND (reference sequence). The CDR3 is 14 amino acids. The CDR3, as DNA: TGTGCCAGTAGTATCCCGGTAAGGAATCAGCCCCAGCATTTT. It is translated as CASSIPVRNQPQHF.

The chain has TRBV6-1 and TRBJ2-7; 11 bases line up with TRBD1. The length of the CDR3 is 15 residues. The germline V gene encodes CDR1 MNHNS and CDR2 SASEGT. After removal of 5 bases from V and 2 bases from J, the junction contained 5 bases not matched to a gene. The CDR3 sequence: CASSSPGQGAYEQYF. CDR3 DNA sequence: TGTGCCAGCAGTAGTCCGGGACAGGGGGCCTACGAGCAGTACTTC.

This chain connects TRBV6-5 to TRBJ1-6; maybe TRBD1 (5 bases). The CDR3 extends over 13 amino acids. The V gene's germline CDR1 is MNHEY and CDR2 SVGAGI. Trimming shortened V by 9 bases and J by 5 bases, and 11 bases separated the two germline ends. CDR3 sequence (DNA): TGTGCCAGGAGAGGGGATGATAATTCACCCCTCCACTTT. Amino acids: CARRGDDNSPLHF.

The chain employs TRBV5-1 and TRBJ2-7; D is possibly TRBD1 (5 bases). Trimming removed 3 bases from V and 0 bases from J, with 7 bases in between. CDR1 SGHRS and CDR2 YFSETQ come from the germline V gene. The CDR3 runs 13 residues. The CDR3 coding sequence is TGCGCCAGCAGCTCGGACAACTCCTACGAGCAGTACTTC. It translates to CASSSDNSYEQYF.

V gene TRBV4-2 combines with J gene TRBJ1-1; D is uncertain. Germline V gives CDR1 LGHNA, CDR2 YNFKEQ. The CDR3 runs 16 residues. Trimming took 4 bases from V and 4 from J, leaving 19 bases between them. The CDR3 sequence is CASSRLGGAGGTEAFF. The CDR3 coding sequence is TGTGCCAGCAGCCGCCTCGGAGGCGCAGGCGGCACTGAAGCTTTCTTT.

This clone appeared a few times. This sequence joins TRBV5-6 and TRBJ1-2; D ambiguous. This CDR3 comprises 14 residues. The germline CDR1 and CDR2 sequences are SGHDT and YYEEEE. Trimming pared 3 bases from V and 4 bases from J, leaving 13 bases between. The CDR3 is CASSSWSLAYGYTF. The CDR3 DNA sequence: TGTGCCAGCAGCTCCTGGTCCCTAGCCTATGGCTACACCTTC.

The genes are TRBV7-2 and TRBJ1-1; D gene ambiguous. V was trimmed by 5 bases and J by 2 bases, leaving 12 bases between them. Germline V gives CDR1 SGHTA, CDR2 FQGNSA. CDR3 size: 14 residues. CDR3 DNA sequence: TGTGCCAGCAGCGCCAACCGGGGAAACACTGAAGCTTTCTTT. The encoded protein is CASSANRGNTEAFF.

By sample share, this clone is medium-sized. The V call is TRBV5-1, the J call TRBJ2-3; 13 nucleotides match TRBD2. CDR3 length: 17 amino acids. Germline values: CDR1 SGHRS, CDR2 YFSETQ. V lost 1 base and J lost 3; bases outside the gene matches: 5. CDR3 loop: CASSLWTSGGRTDTQYF. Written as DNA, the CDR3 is TGCGCCAGCAGCTTGTGGACTAGCGGGGGCCGGACAGATACGCAGTATTTT.